This T cell receptor (beta chain) was recovered during a study of OX40 agonist ivuxolimab in advanced cancers. Overall study context: Age averaged about 60 years (range roughly 23 to 79), and 82.7% were male. Three patients, one with hepatocellular carcinoma and two with cutaneous melanoma, responded partially.

On this clone: What it recognizes is unknown.

Assay: immunoSEQ multiplex PCR; the TCRdb copy retains only in-frame clones and omits some. This repertoire shows 65,000 to 80,000 clones, 80% found once; its top ten account for approximately 8%. Findings and caveats of the study: CD8+ T cells were the subset that, on average, had more expanded clones than CD4+. In the 0.1 to 3.0 mg/kg range, CD4+ and CD8+ blood T cells had expanded clonally by week 6.

J lost 8 bases, V lost 1 base, and 6 bases had no gene match. The length of the CDR3 is 16 residues. The germline V gene has CDR1 LGHNA and CDR2 YSLEER. The clonotype originates from an adult with an advanced solid tumor such as melanoma, head and neck, liver or kidney cancer. The chain uses TRBV4-3 and TRBJ1-6; TRBD1 matches at 9 bases. This sample comprised CD4+ or CD8+ T cells sorted from blood, obtained in a trial of the OX40 agonist ivuxolimab. CDR3 region: CASSQGPGQGDSPLHF. CDR3 nucleotide sequence: TGCGCCAGCAGCCAAGGTCCGGGACAGGGCGATTCACCCCTCCACTTT.